This T cell receptor beta chain was recorded in a study of blood T cell repertoires in COVID-19. Overall study: Acute and convalescent COVID-19 samples came from the United States, Italy and Spain.

Authors' data handling: Counts of nucleated cells, estimated from reference gene primer amplification, were obtained. Repertoires were generated with immunoSEQ multiplex PCR, while TCRdb's copy carries only in-frame clones and drops some. V and J calls and clone size come straight from that table; D and trimming were deduced from the DNA. The sample has about 400,000 clones, more than 80% seen once. Germline CDR1 and CDR2: GTSNPN and SVGIG (reference sequence). The CDR3 has 13 residues. Trimming stripped 6 bases from V and 7 bases from J, with 19 bases between. This clone has only one observation. The material sequenced was peripheral blood. The sequence derives from a man in his forties with acute or convalescent COVID-19. The V gene is TRBV30, the J gene TRBJ2-7; TRBD2 might be the D (5 bases). In nucleotides, the CDR3 is TGTGCCTGTTCTTCGAGACTACCCTCGGAGCAGTACTTC. Encoded protein: CACSSRLPSEQYF.